The subject of this entry is one T cell receptor (beta chain). As handled by the study authors: Using reference gene primer amplification, nucleated cell counts were estimated. Here immunoSEQ multiplex PCR was the method, and the copy in TCRdb shows in-frame clones only, minus some. D and trimming come from the DNA, and the V and J calls and clone size come from that table. The sample includes around 81,000 clones, roughly four fifths of them seen just once. This sample was included in a study of blood T cell repertoires in COVID-19. Across the whole study: The United States, Italy and Spain supplied acute and convalescent COVID-19 samples. In each case, the material was cDNA or gDNA derived from T cells, B-cell-depleted T cells, or PBMCs.

Sequencing was performed on peripheral blood. This TCR came from a human donor in a cohort sampled during active COVID-19.

This chain's CDR3 is CASSPDRVTYNEQFF. DNA for the CDR3: TGCGCCAGCAGCCCGGACAGGGTCACCTACAATGAGCAGTTCTTC. The chain combines TRBV5-1 with TRBJ2-1; 8 bases match TRBD1. This CDR3 spans 15 amino acids. The V segment lost 4 bases and the J segment 2 bases; nucleotides outside the gene matches: 5. Per germline, CDR1 SGHRS and CDR2 YFSETQ.